This T cell receptor beta chain was recorded in a study of blood T cell repertoires in COVID-19. Study-level background: The United States, Italy and Spain provided the acute and convalescent COVID-19 samples. Sample material is recorded as cDNA or gDNA derived from T cells, B-cell-depleted T cells, or PBMCs.

Trimming cost V 3 bases and J 0 bases; bases outside gene matches: 5. This CDR3 comprises 15 residues. Germline V CDR1 and CDR2: SGDLS, YYNGEE. The authors' processing: From reference gene primer amplification, estimates of nucleated cell counts were derived. Here immunoSEQ multiplex PCR was the method, and the copy in TCRdb shows in-frame clones only, minus some. V and J calls and clone size are as listed in that table; D and trimming were resolved from the DNA. Seen here are under 250,000 clones, roughly 90% observed once, and the top ten hold more than 5.5%. This sequence joins TRBV9 and TRBJ1-1, with TRBD1 matching over 7 bases. The receptor was derived from a man aged 55 to 70 who had recovered from COVID-19. The sequenced material came from peripheral blood. DNA of the CDR3: TGTGCCAGCAGCGAGCTGGACAGGCTGAACACTGAAGCTTTCTTT. Its protein product is CASSELDRLNTEAFF.